The clone carrying this T cell receptor beta chain was recorded a few times. Produced via immunoSEQ multiplex PCR; TCRdb's table is partial and in-frame only. The top ten hold over 12% of the sample, which has approximately 250,000 clones, 82% seen once. This entry belongs to a study of blood T cell repertoires in COVID-19. Study-wide background: Some COVID-19 samples were acute and others convalescent; all came from the United States, Italy and Spain.

Germline CDR1 reads SGHTA; CDR2 reads FQGNSA. The CDR3 covers 16 residues. Unmatched junction bases numbered 5, after V lost 4 bases and J lost 2 bases. This sequence joins TRBV7-2 and TRBJ2-2; 9 bases are a match to TRBD2. This clonotype was obtained from a man in his forties who had recovered from COVID-19. Sequencing used PBMCs or T cells enriched from blood (not recorded which). CDR3 DNA: TGTGCCAGCAGCTATCTAGCGGGGCCCAACACCGGGGAGCTGTTTTTT. Encoded protein: CASSYLAGPNTGELFF.